This entry features one T cell receptor beta chain sequence. The length of the CDR3 is 14 residues. With 0 bases removed from V and 10 bases from J, the gap between germline ends came to 18 bases. CDR1 and CDR2 (germline): GTSNPN, SVGIG (reference sequence). This specimen belongs to a study of blood T cell repertoires in COVID-19. TCRdb's copy holds only in-frame clones and misses some; the assay was immunoSEQ multiplex PCR. The data contain around 220,000 clones, 65% to 85% of them singletons. The gene calls are TRBV30 and TRBJ1-1; a possible D gene is TRBD1 (5 bases). The TCR sequence derives from a middle-aged woman with active or convalescent COVID-19. The sequenced material came from peripheral blood. In DNA form, the CDR3 reads TGTGCCTGGAGTGTAAGGGGAGGGGCCCGGGGAGCTTTCTTT. This codes for CAWSVRGGARGAFF.